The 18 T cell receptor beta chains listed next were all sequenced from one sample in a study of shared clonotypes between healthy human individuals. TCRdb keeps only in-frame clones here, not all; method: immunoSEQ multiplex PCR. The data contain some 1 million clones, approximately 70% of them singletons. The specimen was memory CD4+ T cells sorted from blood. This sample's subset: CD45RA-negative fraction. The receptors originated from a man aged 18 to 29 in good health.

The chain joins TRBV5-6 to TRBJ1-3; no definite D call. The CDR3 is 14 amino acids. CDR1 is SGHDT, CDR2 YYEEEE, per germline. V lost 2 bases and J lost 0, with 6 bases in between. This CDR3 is CASSFWVSGNTIYF. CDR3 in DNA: TGTGCCAGCAGCTTCTGGGTCTCTGGAAACACCATATATTTT.

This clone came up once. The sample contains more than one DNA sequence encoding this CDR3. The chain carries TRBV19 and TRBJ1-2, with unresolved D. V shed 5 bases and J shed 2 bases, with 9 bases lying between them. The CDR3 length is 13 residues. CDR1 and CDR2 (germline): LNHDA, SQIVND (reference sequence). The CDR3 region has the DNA TGTGCCAGTAGTCGGGGAACAAACTATGGCTACACCTTC. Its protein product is CASSRGTNYGYTF.

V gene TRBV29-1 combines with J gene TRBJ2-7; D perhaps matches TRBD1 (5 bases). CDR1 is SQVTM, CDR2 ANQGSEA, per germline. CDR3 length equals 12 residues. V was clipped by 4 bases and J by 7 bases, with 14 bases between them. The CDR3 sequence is CSVGAGPREQYF. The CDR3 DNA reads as TGCAGCGTTGGCGCAGGGCCAAGGGAGCAGTACTTC.

The CDR3 DNA is TGTGCCAGCAGGGCTGGCTCTTACAATGAGCAGTTCTTC. Amino acid sequence: CASRAGSYNEQFF. The chain couples TRBV6-1 to TRBJ2-1; D is unresolved. In germline, CDR1 is MNHNS, CDR2 SASEGT. The CDR3 is made up of 13 amino acids. Trimming left V 6 bases short and J 4 bases short, with 10 bases between.

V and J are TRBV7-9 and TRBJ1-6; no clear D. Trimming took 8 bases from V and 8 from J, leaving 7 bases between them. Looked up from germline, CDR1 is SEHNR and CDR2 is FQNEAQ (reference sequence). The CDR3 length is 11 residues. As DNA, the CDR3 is TGTGCCAGCGACTCCGATTCACCCCTCCACTTT. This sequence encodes CASDSDSPLHF.

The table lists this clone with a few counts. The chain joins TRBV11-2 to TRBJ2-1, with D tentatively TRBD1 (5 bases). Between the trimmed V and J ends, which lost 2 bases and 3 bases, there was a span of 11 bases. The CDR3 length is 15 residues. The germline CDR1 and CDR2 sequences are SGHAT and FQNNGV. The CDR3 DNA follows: TGTGCCAGCAGCTTAAATAGCAGGGACTACAATGAGCAGTTCTTC. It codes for CASSLNSRDYNEQFF.

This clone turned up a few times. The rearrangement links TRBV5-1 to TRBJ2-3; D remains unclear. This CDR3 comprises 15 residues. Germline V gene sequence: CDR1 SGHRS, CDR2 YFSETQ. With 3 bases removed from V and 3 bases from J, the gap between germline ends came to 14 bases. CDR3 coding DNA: TGCGCCAGCAGCTCGCGGTCCGGGCAAACAGATACGCAGTATTTT. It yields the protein CASSSRSGQTDTQYF. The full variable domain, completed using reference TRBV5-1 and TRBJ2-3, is KAGVTQTPRYLIKTRGQQVTLSCSPISGHRSVSWYQQTPGQGLQFLFEYFSETQRNKGNFPGRFSGRQFSNSRSEMNVSTLELGDSALYLCASSSRSGQTDTQYFGPGTRLTVL.

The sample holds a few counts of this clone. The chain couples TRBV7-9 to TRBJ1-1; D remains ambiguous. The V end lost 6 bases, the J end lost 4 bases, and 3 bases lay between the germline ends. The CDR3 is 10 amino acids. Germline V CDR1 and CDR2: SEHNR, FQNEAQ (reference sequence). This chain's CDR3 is CASSTTEAFF. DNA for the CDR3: TGTGCCAGCAGTACCACTGAAGCTTTCTTT.

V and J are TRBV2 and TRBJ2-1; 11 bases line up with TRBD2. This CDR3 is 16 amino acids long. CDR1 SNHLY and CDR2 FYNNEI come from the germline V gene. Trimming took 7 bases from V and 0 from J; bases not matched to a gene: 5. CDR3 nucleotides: TGTGCCAGCAAGCAAACTAGCGGGGGCTCCTACAATGAGCAGTTCTTC. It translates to CASKQTSGGSYNEQFF. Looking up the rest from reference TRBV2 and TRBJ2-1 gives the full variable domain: EPEVTQTPSHQVTQMGQEVILRCVPISNHLYFYWYRQILGQKVEFLVSFYNNEISEKSEIFDDQFSVERPDGSNFTLKIRSTKLEDSAMYFCASKQTSGGSYNEQFFGPGTRLTVL.

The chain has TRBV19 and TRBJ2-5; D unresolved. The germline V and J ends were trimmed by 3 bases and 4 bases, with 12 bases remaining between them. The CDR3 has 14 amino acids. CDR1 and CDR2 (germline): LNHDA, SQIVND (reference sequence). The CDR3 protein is CASSISARTETQYF. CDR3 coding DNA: TGTGCCAGTAGTATTTCCGCCCGGACAGAGACCCAGTACTTC.

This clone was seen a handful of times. CDR3 sequence (DNA): TGTGCCAGCAGTCTTATGGGGCAGGGAAGATCACCCCTCCACTTT. This sequence encodes CASSLMGQGRSPLHF. The chain carries TRBV2 and TRBJ1-6; D may be TRBD1 (5 bases). Germline CDR1 SNHLY, CDR2 FYNNEI. The CDR3 length is 15 residues. Trimming took off 5 bases at V and 10 bases at J, with 18 bases between the two ends.

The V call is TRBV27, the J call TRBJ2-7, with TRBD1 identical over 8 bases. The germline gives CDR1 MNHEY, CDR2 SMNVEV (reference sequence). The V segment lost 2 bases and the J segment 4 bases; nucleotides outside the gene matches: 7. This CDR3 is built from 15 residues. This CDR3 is CASSLGTGGLYEQYF. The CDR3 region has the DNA TGTGCCAGCAGTTTAGGGACAGGAGGCCTATACGAGCAGTACTTC.

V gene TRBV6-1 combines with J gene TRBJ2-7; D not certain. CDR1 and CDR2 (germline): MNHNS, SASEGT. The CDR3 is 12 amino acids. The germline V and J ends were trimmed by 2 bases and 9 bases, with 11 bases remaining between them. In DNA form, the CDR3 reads TGTGCCAGCAGTGAAATTATGAGAGCGCAGTACTTC. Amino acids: CASSEIMRAQYF.

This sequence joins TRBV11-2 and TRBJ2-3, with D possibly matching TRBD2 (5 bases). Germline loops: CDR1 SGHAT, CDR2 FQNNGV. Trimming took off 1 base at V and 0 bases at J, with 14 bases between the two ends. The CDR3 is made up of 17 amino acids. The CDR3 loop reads CASSLGAGGPSTDTQYF. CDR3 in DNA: TGTGCCAGCAGCTTAGGGGCCGGAGGTCCTAGCACAGATACGCAGTATTTT.

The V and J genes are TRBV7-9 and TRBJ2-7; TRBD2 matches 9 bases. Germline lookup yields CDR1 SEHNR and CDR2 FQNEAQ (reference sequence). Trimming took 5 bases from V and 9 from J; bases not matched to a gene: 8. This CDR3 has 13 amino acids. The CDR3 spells CASSPGLAPWQYF. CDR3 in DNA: TGTGCCAGCAGCCCGGGACTAGCCCCTTGGCAGTACTTC.

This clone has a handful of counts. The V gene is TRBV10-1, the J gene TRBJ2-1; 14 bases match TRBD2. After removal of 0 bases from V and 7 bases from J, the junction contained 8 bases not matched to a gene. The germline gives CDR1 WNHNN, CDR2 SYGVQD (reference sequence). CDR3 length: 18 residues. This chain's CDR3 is CASSESGLAGVLSNEQFF. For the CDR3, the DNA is TGCGCCAGCAGTGAGTCGGGACTAGCGGGGGTTCTTAGTAATGAGCAGTTCTTC.

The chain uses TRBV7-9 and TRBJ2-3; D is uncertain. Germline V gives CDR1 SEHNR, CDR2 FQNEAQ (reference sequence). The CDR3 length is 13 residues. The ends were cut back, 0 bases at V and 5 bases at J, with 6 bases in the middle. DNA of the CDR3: TGTGCCAGCAGCTTAGCTCGATTAGATACGCAGTATTTT. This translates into CASSLARLDTQYF.

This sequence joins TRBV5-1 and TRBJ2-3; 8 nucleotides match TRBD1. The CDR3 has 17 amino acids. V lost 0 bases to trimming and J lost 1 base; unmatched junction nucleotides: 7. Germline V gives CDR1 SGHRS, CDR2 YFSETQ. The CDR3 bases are TGCGCCAGCAGCTTGGGAAGGACAGGGTACGGCACAGATACGCAGTATTTT. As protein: CASSLGRTGYGTDTQYF.